The 26 T cell receptor beta chains below were found in one sample sequenced in a study of beta chain features in type 1 diabetes. Since all of the isolated RNA was reverse transcribed, expressed TCRB transcripts were what got sequenced. Sequencing used immunoSEQ multiplex PCR; TCRdb keeps in-frame clones, though not all of them. The table has about 320,000 clones, 12% to 15% seen once. Source material: central memory CD4+ T cells from blood. These receptors all stem from a man aged 30 to 39 in good health.

The chain joins TRBV19 to TRBJ2-7; 9 nucleotides agree with TRBD1. The CDR3 covers 16 residues. The J segment lost 0 bases and the V segment lost 6 bases, leaving 9 bases of the junction unmatched. Germline V CDR1 and CDR2: LNHDA, SQIVND (reference sequence). The CDR3 region is CASSNTGGGSSYEQYF. The CDR3, as DNA: TGTGCCAGTAGCAATACAGGGGGCGGAAGCTCCTACGAGCAGTACTTC.

Concerning this clone: At the DNA level, this CDR3 is encoded by other sequences in the same sample as well. The chain is built from TRBV6-1 and TRBJ2-5, with no clear D. Trimming pared 5 bases from V and 5 bases from J, leaving 6 bases between. The CDR3 spans 11 residues. Germline values: CDR1 MNHNS, CDR2 SASEGT. CDR3 nucleotides: TGTGCCAGCAGTTTACAGGAGACCCAGTACTTC. Residues: CASSLQETQYF.

This clone was seen only a few times. This chain links TRBV7-2 with TRBJ2-5; the D gene is possibly TRBD2 (7 bases). Germline V CDR1 and CDR2: SGHTA, FQGNSA. This CDR3 is built from 14 residues. V shed 10 bases and J shed 5 bases, with 20 bases lying between them. The CDR3 reads CATRGGGGRETQYF. CDR3 DNA: TGTGCCACCCGCGGAGGGGGGGGCAGGGAGACCCAGTACTTC.

This clone was recorded a few times. The V and J genes are TRBV18 and TRBJ2-7, with 8 bases fitting TRBD1. J lost 2 bases, V lost 3 bases, and 6 bases had no gene match. The length of the CDR3 is 15 residues. CDR1 and CDR2 from the germline V gene are KGHSH and LQKENI. The DNA of the CDR3 is TGTGCCAGCTCACCGGCGGGACAGGTGACCTACGAGCAGTACTTC. Translation: CASSPAGQVTYEQYF.

This sequence joins TRBV6-6 and TRBJ2-1; D gene unclear. This CDR3 comprises 13 residues. Germline loops: CDR1 MNHNY, CDR2 SVGAGI (reference sequence). Trimming left V 7 bases short and J 5 bases short, with 12 bases between. The CDR3, as DNA: TGTGCCAGCACCACCTACGTTAACAATGAGCAGTTCTTC. It is translated as CASTTYVNNEQFF.

The chain joins TRBV11-2 to TRBJ1-2, with D perhaps TRBD1 (6 bases). The CDR3 loop spans 14 amino acids. V dropped 6 bases and J dropped 1 base, with 12 bases sitting between them. The V gene's germline CDR1 is SGHAT and CDR2 FQNNGV. CDR3: CASSRQDHNYGYTF. In DNA, the CDR3 is TGTGCCAGCAGTCGACAGGACCATAACTATGGCTACACCTTC.

The table lists this clone with a few counts. The V call is TRBV7-7, the J call TRBJ1-4; TRBD1 aligns across 7 bases. J lost 3 bases, V lost 5 bases, and 6 bases had no gene match. The CDR3 loop spans 15 amino acids. The germline CDR1 and CDR2 sequences are SSHAT and FNYEAQ (reference sequence). In DNA form, the CDR3 reads TGTGCCAGCAGCCCGACAGGGACCGCTAATGAAAAACTGTTTTTT. It encodes CASSPTGTANEKLFF.

In this sample, this clone turned up a few times. The chain combines TRBV5-1 with TRBJ2-5, with 9 bases lining up with TRBD1. CDR3 length: 14 amino acids. Germline V gene lookup returns CDR1 SGHRS and CDR2 YFSETQ. The J segment lost 5 bases and the V segment lost 4 bases, leaving 6 bases of the junction unmatched. CDR3 DNA: TGCGCCAGCAGCACCGGACAGGGGTTCGAGACCCAGTACTTC. It yields the protein CASSTGQGFETQYF. Full variable domain (rest looked up from reference TRBV5-1 and TRBJ2-5): KAGVTQTPRYLIKTRGQQVTLSCSPISGHRSVSWYQQTPGQGLQFLFEYFSETQRNKGNFPGRFSGRQFSNSRSEMNVSTLELGDSALYLCASSTGQGFETQYFGPGTRLLVL.

The chain combines TRBV7-7 with TRBJ2-3; 11 nucleotides agree with TRBD2. The V segment lost 5 bases and the J segment 5 bases; nucleotides outside the gene matches: 9. The CDR3 is 16 amino acids. Per the germline V gene, CDR1 is SSHAT and CDR2 is FNYEAQ (reference sequence). The CDR3: CASSPLPGTSGDTQYF. As DNA, the CDR3 is TGTGCCAGCAGCCCGCTTCCCGGGACTAGCGGAGATACGCAGTATTTT.

CDR3 residues: CASSVSAGVDTGELFF. The DNA for the CDR3 is TGTGCCAGCAGCGTGTCAGCGGGGGTAGACACCGGGGAGCTGTTTTTT. The chain links TRBV9 to TRBJ2-2, with 8 bases identical to TRBD2. V was clipped by 2 bases and J by 3 bases; unmatched bases: 6. The germline CDR1 and CDR2 sequences are SGDLS and YYNGEE. The CDR3 loop spans 16 amino acids.

This clone occurred a few times. The V gene is TRBV25-1, the J gene TRBJ1-5, with D maybe TRBD1 (6 bases). Trimming left V 5 bases short and J 0 bases short, with 11 bases between. Germline V lookup: CDR1 MGHDK, CDR2 SYGVNS. This CDR3 is built from 15 residues. In DNA, the CDR3 is TGTGCCAGCAGTCGAGGGGGGGTTAGCAATCAGCCCCAGCATTTT. It is translated as CASSRGGVSNQPQHF.

This rearrangement joins TRBV7-2 to TRBJ2-3, with no clear D. Trimming removed 4 bases from V and 9 bases from J, with 11 bases in between. Germline-derived CDR1 and CDR2 are SGHTA and FQGNSA. This CDR3 has 12 residues. CDR3 region: CASSSPWGTQYF. Written as DNA, the CDR3 is TGTGCCAGCAGCTCCCCATGGGGAACGCAGTATTTT.

There are a few counts of this clone. V gene TRBV7-2 combines with J gene TRBJ2-2; 8 nucleotides agree with TRBD1. V lost 5 bases to trimming and J lost 4 bases; unmatched junction nucleotides: 6. The germline CDR1 and CDR2 sequences are SGHTA and FQGNSA. The CDR3 is 15 amino acids. The CDR3 sequence is CASSPRTGSTGELFF. In nucleotides, the CDR3 is TGTGCCAGCAGCCCTCGGACAGGGTCCACCGGGGAGCTGTTTTTT.

The chain recombines TRBV5-4 with TRBJ2-7; D gene unclear. CDR1 SGHNT and CDR2 YYREEE come from the germline V gene (reference sequence). Trimming took 4 bases from V and 1 from J, leaving 15 bases between them. The CDR3 has 15 residues. The CDR3 spells CASSPFAAASYEQYF. As DNA, the CDR3 is TGTGCCAGCAGCCCCTTTGCAGCCGCATCCTACGAGCAGTACTTC.

In this sample, this clone turned up a few times. At one boundary the junction diverges from the germline segment, which might be a read error. This chain connects TRBV27 to TRBJ1-1; D is unclear. The CDR3 has 13 amino acids. Germline-derived CDR1 and CDR2 are MNHEY and SMNVEV (reference sequence). CDR3 residues: CASSLKVRDRMMF. DNA of the CDR3: TGTGCCAGCAGTTTAAAGGTGCGGGATCGGATGATGTTT.

The chain carries TRBV5-1 and TRBJ1-2; TRBD1 is a possible D gene (5 bases). V lost 2 bases and J lost 5, with 22 bases in between. There are 17 residues in the CDR3. Germline V gene data show CDR1 as SGHRS and CDR2 as YFSETQ. The CDR3 DNA sequence: TGCGCCAGCAGCTTATCCGGGGACTATTTCCAGGCGTATGGCTACACCTTC. Translating gives CASSLSGDYFQAYGYTF.

The gene calls are TRBV2 and TRBJ2-6; 8 bases match TRBD1. Losses at the gene ends were 6 bases for V and 2 bases for J; bases not matched to a gene: 12. The CDR3 is 18 residues long. Germline CDR1 and CDR2: SNHLY and FYNNEI. The CDR3 nucleotides are TGTGCCAGCAGCAAAGGGCACAGGGGGGCCCCTGGGGCCAACGTCCTGACTTTC. Translating it yields CASSKGHRGAPGANVLTF. Full variable domain (missing parts from reference TRBV2 and TRBJ2-6): EPEVTQTPSHQVTQMGQEVILRCVPISNHLYFYWYRQILGQKVEFLVSFYNNEISEKSEIFDDQFSVERPDGSNFTLKIRSTKLEDSAMYFCASSKGHRGAPGANVLTFGAGSRLTVL.

The chain links TRBV9 to TRBJ2-2, with D possibly TRBD2 on 5 matching bases. CDR3 length: 15 amino acids. Germline values: CDR1 SGDLS, CDR2 YYNGEE. Between the trimmed V and J ends, which lost 5 bases and 2 bases, there was a span of 13 bases. CDR3 nucleotides: TGTGCCAGCAGTGACGGACTGGTAAACACCGGGGAGCTGTTTTTT. The encoded protein is CASSDGLVNTGELFF.

V is TRBV11-2 and J is TRBJ1-2; no clear D. Trimming took off 7 bases at V and 0 bases at J, with 12 bases between the two ends. Looked up from germline, CDR1 is SGHAT and CDR2 is FQNNGV. CDR3 length equals 14 residues. As DNA, the CDR3 is TGTGCCAGCAACCTAGGGAGCTCTAACTATGGCTACACCTTC. Translated: CASNLGSSNYGYTF.

This chain uses TRBV4-1 with TRBJ2-3; a weak D match, TRBD1 (5 bases). Trimming took 0 bases from V and 1 from J, leaving 11 bases between them. Looked up from germline, CDR1 is MGHRA and CDR2 is YSYEKL. The CDR3 contains 16 residues. DNA of the CDR3: TGCGCCAGCAGCCAAGAAGGCACAGGTCGCACAGATACGCAGTATTTT. Amino acids: CASSQEGTGRTDTQYF.

The gene calls are TRBV7-2 and TRBJ2-3; no clear D. V shed 2 bases and J shed 6 bases, with 6 bases lying between them. This CDR3 is built from 12 residues. Germline V gene lookup returns CDR1 SGHTA and CDR2 FQGNSA. CDR3 sequence reads: CASSLNADTQYF. For the CDR3, the DNA is TGTGCCAGCAGCTTAAACGCGGATACGCAGTATTTT. Based on the CDR3 plus reference TRBV7-2 and TRBJ2-3, the full variable domain is GAGVSQSPSNKVTEKGKDVELRCDPISGHTALYWYRQSLGQGLEFLIYFQGNSAPDKSGLPSDRFSAERTGGSVSTLTIQRTQQEDSAVYLCASSLNADTQYFGPGTRLTVL.

This rearrangement joins TRBV19 to TRBJ2-7, with 9 bases matching TRBD1. The CDR3 extends over 13 amino acids. V shed 10 bases, J shed 7 bases, and the junction held 11 bases outside the gene matches. The germline V gene has CDR1 LNHDA and CDR2 SQIVND (reference sequence). The CDR3 nucleotides read TGTGCCACCCATCGGGACAGGGATCAAGAGCAGTACTTC. Translating gives CATHRDRDQEQYF.

This chain links TRBV7-3 with TRBJ2-1; D is undetermined. Trimming removed 8 bases at V and 0 bases at J, with 8 bases between. Looked up from germline, CDR1 is SGHTA and CDR2 is FQGTGA. This CDR3 contains 13 residues. CDR3 residues: CASAPASYNEQFF. Here the CDR3 DNA reads TGTGCCAGCGCGCCCGCCTCCTACAATGAGCAGTTCTTC.

There are a few counts of this clone. The chain is built from TRBV4-3 and TRBJ1-5; D unresolved. Trimming left V 4 bases short and J 3 bases short, with 7 bases between. The CDR3 extends over 13 amino acids. Germline CDR1 LGHNA, CDR2 YSLEER. The CDR3: CASSPSANQPQHF. The CDR3 DNA is TGCGCCAGCAGCCCCTCGGCCAATCAGCCCCAGCATTTT.

The J gene is TRBJ2-5, the V gene TRBV7-2, with 10 bases lining up with TRBD1. The V segment lost 5 bases and the J segment 4 bases; nucleotides outside the gene matches: 10. CDR3 length: 16 residues. The germline gives CDR1 SGHTA, CDR2 FQGNSA. In DNA form, the CDR3 reads TGTGCCAGCAGCCTACAAGCGGGACAGGGGAGAGAGACCCAGTACTTC. Translation: CASSLQAGQGRETQYF.

This clone has more than one count but fewer than ten. This sequence joins TRBV19 and TRBJ2-1, with D possibly TRBD1 on 6 matching bases. This CDR3 region has 14 residues. V lost 8 bases and J lost 1, with 12 bases in between. Germline assignment: CDR1 LNHDA and CDR2 SQIVND (reference sequence). The CDR3, as DNA: TGTGCCAGTTCACTAACAGGGTCCTACAATGAGCAGTTCTTC. It yields the protein CASSLTGSYNEQFF. The variable domain in full, with the rest retrieved from reference TRBV19 and TRBJ2-1, is DGGITQSPKYLFRKEGQNVTLSCEQNLNHDAMYWYRQDPGQGLRLIYYSQIVNDFQKGDIAEGYSVSREKKESFPLTVTSAQKNPTAFYLCASSLTGSYNEQFFGPGTRLTVL.